The clone carrying this T cell receptor (beta chain) was seen ten or more times. This specimen belongs to a study of T cells in Graves' hyperthyroidism and ophthalmopathy. The CDR3 is made up of 13 amino acids. Germline V CDR1 and CDR2: SQVTM, ANQGSEA. The germline V and J ends were trimmed by 4 bases and 6 bases, with 15 bases remaining between them. Amplification of TCR beta CDR3 regions was performed using RNA transcripts as template. The TCR CDR3 was amplified in a first-round RT-PCR using the HTBI primer set. MiXCR, applied by TCRdb to the multiplex PCR reads, yields one record per CDR3 protein. The table includes 700,000 to 950,000 distinct CDR3 sequences, around a third detected once.

The gene calls are TRBV29-1 and TRBJ1-2; D remains ambiguous. Sequences were obtained from blood. The receptor was derived from a middle-aged woman with Graves' hyperthyroidism. This CDR3 reads CSVGLLQADGYTF. CDR3 sequence (DNA): TGCAGCGTTGGATTGTTGCAGGCCGATGGCTACACCTTC. Full variable domain (outside the CDR3, taken from reference TRBV29-1 and TRBJ1-2): SAVISQKPSRDICQRGTSLTIQCQVDSQVTMMFWYRQQPGQSLTLIATANQGSEATYESGFVIDKFPISRPNLTFSTLTVSNMSPEDSSIYLCSVGLLQADGYTFGSGTRLTVV.